Sequencing of this T cell receptor beta chain was carried out in a study of early T cells in non-severe SARS-CoV-2 infection. Across the whole study: Whole-blood bulk RNA, unsorted, was sequenced, and chains were unpaired.

Trimming pared 3 bases from V and 0 bases from J, leaving 18 bases between. CDR3 size: 17 residues. The germline V gene has CDR1 SGHRS and CDR2 YFSETQ. Molecules of cDNA were individually given unique molecular identifiers that were attached to them. TCRdb re-called the 5' RACE reads with MiXCR, one entry per CDR3 protein. Seen here are about 36,000 distinct CDR3 sequences, 9.9% observed once, and the top ten hold roughly an eighth. Sequences were obtained from whole blood. V and J are TRBV5-1 and TRBJ1-2; D not certain. This receptor was identified in an adult who was a healthcare worker with PCR-confirmed SARS-CoV-2 infection or an uninfected control (not recorded which). CDR3 loop: CASSWESGVITNYGYTF. In DNA, the CDR3 is TGCGCCAGCAGCTGGGAATCCGGGGTCATAACTAACTATGGCTACACCTTC.